These T cell receptor beta chains were read from a single sample in a study of blood T cell repertoires in COVID-19. Using immunoSEQ multiplex PCR, the repertoire was profiled, and TCRdb retains in-frame clones only, with some absent. The profile shows 410,000 or so clones, 89% of them singletons. The specimen was peripheral blood. The receptor source for this set is a middle-aged woman with COVID-19, enrolled during active disease. CDR3s include the opening cysteine and the closing phenylalanine or tryptophan. Fields, in order: D gene, V gene, J gene, clone size, CDR3 length, CDR3 protein, CDR3 DNA. D genes are given only for firm matches. Expanded clones are given a class, and other clones once, few, many or no size at all.

d_call: TRBD1; v_call: TRBV29-1; j_call: TRBJ1-2; clone_size: .; cdr3_length: 13; cdr3_aa: CSVGTGANYGYTF; cdr3_nt: TGCAGCGTTGGGACAGGGGCTAACTATGGCTACACCTTC
d_call: .; v_call: TRBV11-2; j_call: TRBJ2-1; clone_size: .; cdr3_length: 18; cdr3_aa: CASSPPGLFKGYGNEQFF; cdr3_nt: TGTGCCAGCAGCCCGCCGGGACTTTTTAAGGGGTATGGGAATGAGCAGTTCTTC
d_call: .; v_call: TRBV2; j_call: TRBJ2-7; clone_size: .; cdr3_length: 16; cdr3_aa: CASSLPGTRTSYEQYF; cdr3_nt: TGTGCCAGCAGTCTGCCCGGGACACGGACCTCCTACGAGCAGTACTTC
d_call: .; v_call: TRBV19; j_call: TRBJ1-1; clone_size: few; cdr3_length: 13; cdr3_aa: CASSSGRGTEAFF; cdr3_nt: TGTGCCAGTAGTTCAGGGCGGGGGACTGAAGCTTTCTTT
d_call: .; v_call: TRBV9; j_call: TRBJ2-5; clone_size: once; cdr3_length: 14; cdr3_aa: CASSVGGPGETQYF; cdr3_nt: TGTGCCAGCAGCGTAGGAGGCCCTGGGGAGACCCAGTACTTC
d_call: .; v_call: TRBV2; j_call: TRBJ1-1; clone_size: once; cdr3_length: 13; cdr3_aa: CASKSRANTEAFF; cdr3_nt: TGTGCCAGCAAGAGCAGGGCGAACACTGAAGCTTTCTTT
d_call: .; v_call: TRBV2; j_call: TRBJ2-1; clone_size: .; cdr3_length: 10; cdr3_aa: CASSRNEQFF; cdr3_nt: TGTGCCAGCAGTCGGAATGAGCAGTTCTTC
d_call: .; v_call: TRBV6-5; j_call: TRBJ2-7; clone_size: .; cdr3_length: 12; cdr3_aa: CASSYVRGEQYF; cdr3_nt: TGTGCCAGCAGTTATGTTAGGGGGGAGCAGTACTTC
d_call: .; v_call: TRBV19; j_call: TRBJ1-1; clone_size: .; cdr3_length: 16; cdr3_aa: CASSIAPPGVNTEAFF; cdr3_nt: TGTGCCAGTAGTATAGCGCCACCGGGAGTGAACACTGAAGCTTTCTTT
d_call: TRBD1; v_call: TRBV15; j_call: TRBJ2-7; clone_size: .; cdr3_length: 13; cdr3_aa: CATTRDRGYEQYF; cdr3_nt: TGTGCCACCACCCGAGACAGGGGGTACGAGCAGTACTTC
d_call: TRBD2; v_call: TRBV30; j_call: TRBJ2-7; clone_size: once; cdr3_length: 15; cdr3_aa: CAWSRGGGVSYEQYF; cdr3_nt: TGTGCCTGGAGTAGGGGCGGGGGGGTATCCTACGAGCAGTACTTC
d_call: .; v_call: TRBV7-8; j_call: TRBJ1-4; clone_size: .; cdr3_length: 15; cdr3_aa: CASSSRSARGVKLFF; cdr3_nt: TGTGCCAGCAGCTCCCGGTCCGCCCGCGGTGTAAAACTGTTTTTT
d_call: .; v_call: TRBV6-6; j_call: TRBJ2-1; clone_size: .; cdr3_length: 11; cdr3_aa: CASKRVDEQFF; cdr3_nt: TGTGCCAGCAAACGAGTAGATGAGCAGTTCTTC
d_call: .; v_call: TRBV19; j_call: TRBJ2-7; clone_size: .; cdr3_length: 13; cdr3_aa: CASSKNPTGEQYF; cdr3_nt: TGTGCCAGTAGTAAGAACCCAACCGGGGAGCAGTACTTC
d_call: .; v_call: TRBV2; j_call: TRBJ1-1; clone_size: .; cdr3_length: 12; cdr3_aa: CASSSRQVEAFF; cdr3_nt: TGTGCCAGCAGCTCAAGACAGGTTGAAGCTTTCTTT
d_call: .; v_call: TRBV2; j_call: TRBJ1-4; clone_size: few; cdr3_length: 15; cdr3_aa: CASSERTLLGEKLFF; cdr3_nt: TGTGCCAGCAGTGAAAGGACACTCCTCGGGGAAAAACTGTTTTTT
d_call: TRBD1; v_call: TRBV5-1; j_call: TRBJ1-4; clone_size: .; cdr3_length: 14; cdr3_aa: CASSLSTGSEKLFF; cdr3_nt: TGCGCCAGCAGCTTATCGACAGGGAGCGAAAAACTGTTTTTT
d_call: TRBD1; v_call: TRBV5-1; j_call: TRBJ2-2; clone_size: .; cdr3_length: 15; cdr3_aa: CASSFGQGNTGELFF; cdr3_nt: TGCGCCAGCAGCTTTGGACAGGGGAACACCGGGGAGCTGTTTTTT
d_call: .; v_call: TRBV19; j_call: TRBJ1-2; clone_size: .; cdr3_length: 12; cdr3_aa: CANSISPYGYTF; cdr3_nt: TGTGCCAATAGTATTTCCCCATATGGCTACACCTTC
d_call: .; v_call: TRBV28; j_call: TRBJ1-2; clone_size: .; cdr3_length: 14; cdr3_aa: CASTNTGQFYGYTF; cdr3_nt: TGTGCCAGCACGAATACAGGACAGTTCTATGGCTACACCTTC
d_call: .; v_call: TRBV6-5; j_call: TRBJ1-2; clone_size: .; cdr3_length: 13; cdr3_aa: CASSYDRYYGYTF; cdr3_nt: TGTGCCAGCAGTTACGACAGATACTATGGCTACACCTTC
d_call: .; v_call: TRBV6-5; j_call: TRBJ2-7; clone_size: .; cdr3_length: 13; cdr3_aa: CASRATGRYEQYF; cdr3_nt: TGTGCCAGCAGGGCGACAGGGAGGTACGAGCAGTACTTC
d_call: TRBD1; v_call: TRBV7-9; j_call: TRBJ2-6; clone_size: few; cdr3_length: 19; cdr3_aa: CASSLKRQGLTSGANVLTF; cdr3_nt: TGTGCCAGCAGCTTAAAACGACAGGGGTTGACCTCTGGGGCCAACGTCCTGACTTTC
d_call: TRBD1; v_call: TRBV15; j_call: TRBJ1-3; clone_size: .; cdr3_length: 18; cdr3_aa: CATSRGTGGPSSGNTIYF; cdr3_nt: TGTGCCACCAGCAGAGGGACAGGGGGACCGAGCTCCGGGAACACCATATATTTT
d_call: .; v_call: TRBV7-2; j_call: TRBJ2-1; clone_size: .; cdr3_length: 13; cdr3_aa: CASSSSPYNEQFF; cdr3_nt: TGTGCCAGCAGCTCAAGCCCTTACAATGAGCAGTTCTTC
d_call: TRBD1; v_call: TRBV27; j_call: TRBJ1-5; clone_size: .; cdr3_length: 19; cdr3_aa: CASSRNPGQGFRPVQPQHF; cdr3_nt: TGTGCCAGCAGTCGTAATCCGGGACAGGGTTTCAGACCGGTACAGCCCCAGCATTTT
d_call: TRBD1; v_call: TRBV5-8; j_call: TRBJ1-4; clone_size: .; cdr3_length: 15; cdr3_aa: CASSRNQGEPRELFF; cdr3_nt: TGTGCCAGCAGTCGGAATCAGGGGGAGCCCAGGGAACTGTTTTTT
d_call: TRBD2; v_call: TRBV9; j_call: TRBJ2-1; clone_size: once; cdr3_length: 16; cdr3_aa: CASSLTGTSDAYEQFF; cdr3_nt: TGTGCCAGCAGTCTAACCGGGACTAGCGATGCGTATGAGCAGTTCTTC
d_call: TRBD2; v_call: TRBV28; j_call: TRBJ2-5; clone_size: .; cdr3_length: 15; cdr3_aa: CASRTRLAGGVTQYF; cdr3_nt: TGTGCCAGCAGGACAAGACTAGCGGGAGGGGTGACCCAGTACTTC
d_call: .; v_call: TRBV7-9; j_call: TRBJ1-1; clone_size: .; cdr3_length: 13; cdr3_aa: CASSLARAGEAFF; cdr3_nt: TGTGCCAGCAGCTTAGCGCGTGCAGGGGAAGCTTTCTTT
d_call: TRBD1; v_call: TRBV28; j_call: TRBJ1-5; clone_size: .; cdr3_length: 14; cdr3_aa: CAMGQGGSNQPQHF; cdr3_nt: TGTGCCATGGGACAGGGGGGTAGCAATCAGCCCCAGCATTTT
d_call: .; v_call: TRBV6-2/TRBV6-3; j_call: TRBJ1-4; clone_size: .; cdr3_length: 16; cdr3_aa: CASSYSRREANEKLFF; cdr3_nt: TGTGCCAGCAGTTACTCGCGCAGGGAAGCTAATGAAAAACTGTTTTTT
d_call: TRBD2; v_call: TRBV27; j_call: TRBJ2-1; clone_size: .; cdr3_length: 16; cdr3_aa: CASSSRTGGSYNEQFF; cdr3_nt: TGTGCCAGCAGTTCTAGGACGGGGGGCTCCTACAATGAGCAGTTCTTC
d_call: TRBD1; v_call: TRBV19; j_call: TRBJ2-5; clone_size: .; cdr3_length: 14; cdr3_aa: CASTLDRGSQTQYF; cdr3_nt: TGTGCCAGTACCTTGGACAGGGGGTCGCAGACCCAGTACTTC
d_call: .; v_call: TRBV6-2/TRBV6-3; j_call: TRBJ1-1; clone_size: .; cdr3_length: 14; cdr3_aa: CASSVLARDTEAFF; cdr3_nt: TGTGCCAGCAGTGTTTTGGCCAGGGACACTGAAGCTTTCTTT
d_call: TRBD2; v_call: TRBV7-2; j_call: TRBJ2-1; clone_size: .; cdr3_length: 18; cdr3_aa: CASSLPRTSGPQNNEQFF; cdr3_nt: TGTGCCAGCAGCTTACCTAGGACTAGCGGGCCCCAGAACAATGAGCAGTTCTTC
d_call: TRBD1; v_call: TRBV3-1/TRBV3-2; j_call: TRBJ1-2; clone_size: few; cdr3_length: 15; cdr3_aa: CASSPQPGQDDGYTF; cdr3_nt: TGTGCCAGCAGCCCCCAGCCCGGACAGGACGATGGCTACACCTTC
d_call: .; v_call: TRBV6-5; j_call: TRBJ1-3; clone_size: .; cdr3_length: 15; cdr3_aa: CASSRDPTPGNTIYF; cdr3_nt: TGTGCCAGCAGCCGCGACCCGACTCCTGGGAACACCATATATTTT
d_call: .; v_call: TRBV28; j_call: TRBJ1-5; clone_size: .; cdr3_length: 15; cdr3_aa: CASTLSGFGNQPQHF; cdr3_nt: TGTGCCAGCACCCTCTCAGGGTTTGGCAATCAGCCCCAGCATTTT
d_call: TRBD1; v_call: TRBV28; j_call: TRBJ1-5; clone_size: once; cdr3_length: 14; cdr3_aa: CASSETGNYQPQHF; cdr3_nt: TGTGCCAGCAGCGAGACAGGGAACTACCAGCCCCAGCATTTT
d_call: .; v_call: TRBV14; j_call: TRBJ1-2; clone_size: once; cdr3_length: 23; cdr3_aa: CASSQDWEKRVLSSIRYNYGYTF; cdr3_nt: TGTGCCAGCAGCCAAGACTGGGAGAAGAGGGTGTTGAGCTCAATTAGATATAACTATGGCTACACCTTC
d_call: .; v_call: TRBV28; j_call: TRBJ2-1; clone_size: .; cdr3_length: 14; cdr3_aa: CASTVSDSYNEQFF; cdr3_nt: TGTGCCAGCACCGTTAGCGACTCCTACAATGAGCAGTTCTTC
d_call: .; v_call: TRBV7-2; j_call: TRBJ1-1; clone_size: .; cdr3_length: 14; cdr3_aa: CASSYTTVNTEAFF; cdr3_nt: TGTGCCAGCAGCTATACGACAGTGAACACTGAAGCTTTCTTT
d_call: .; v_call: TRBV9; j_call: TRBJ1-6; clone_size: once; cdr3_length: 15; cdr3_aa: CASSGGTGPNSPLHF; cdr3_nt: TGTGCCAGCAGCGGAGGCACAGGTCCTAATTCACCCCTCCACTTT
d_call: TRBD1; v_call: TRBV27; j_call: TRBJ1-2; clone_size: .; cdr3_length: 16; cdr3_aa: CASSPGQGFNRYGYTF; cdr3_nt: TGTGCCAGCAGTCCGGGACAGGGGTTCAATCGCTATGGCTACACCTTC
d_call: TRBD1; v_call: TRBV18; j_call: TRBJ2-1; clone_size: .; cdr3_length: 16; cdr3_aa: CASSPSSGGFYNEQFF; cdr3_nt: TGTGCCAGCTCACCGTCGTCAGGGGGATTTTACAATGAGCAGTTCTTC
d_call: TRBD1; v_call: TRBV10-3; j_call: TRBJ2-1; clone_size: .; cdr3_length: 16; cdr3_aa: CAISPPGTGVYNEQFF; cdr3_nt: TGTGCCATCAGTCCTCCGGGGACAGGGGTTTACAATGAGCAGTTCTTC
d_call: TRBD1; v_call: TRBV18; j_call: TRBJ2-2; clone_size: .; cdr3_length: 19; cdr3_aa: CASSPLYRTGGLNTGELFF; cdr3_nt: TGTGCCAGCTCACCGTTGTATCGGACAGGGGGCCTTAACACCGGGGAGCTGTTTTTT
d_call: TRBD1; v_call: TRBV14; j_call: TRBJ1-2; clone_size: .; cdr3_length: 17; cdr3_aa: CASSQVGRQGASYGYTF; cdr3_nt: TGTGCCAGCAGCCAAGTGGGCAGACAGGGGGCGTCCTATGGCTACACCTTC
d_call: TRBD1; v_call: TRBV28; j_call: TRBJ2-7; clone_size: .; cdr3_length: 17; cdr3_aa: CASSQWTGQALRYEQYF; cdr3_nt: TGTGCCAGCAGTCAATGGACGGGACAGGCCTTGAGGTACGAGCAGTACTTC
d_call: .; v_call: TRBV5-1; j_call: TRBJ1-1; clone_size: .; cdr3_length: 13; cdr3_aa: CASSLDGRGSAFF; cdr3_nt: TGCGCCAGCAGCTTGGATGGTAGGGGTTCGGCTTTCTTT
d_call: TRBD1; v_call: TRBV29-1; j_call: TRBJ1-2; clone_size: .; cdr3_length: 13; cdr3_aa: CSVYRQGPYGYTF; cdr3_nt: TGCAGCGTTTACAGACAGGGTCCCTATGGCTACACCTTC
d_call: .; v_call: TRBV5-4; j_call: TRBJ1-2; clone_size: .; cdr3_length: 12; cdr3_aa: CASSRGTNGYTF; cdr3_nt: TGTGCCAGTTCTCGGGGAACGAACGGCTACACCTTC
d_call: .; v_call: TRBV7-2; j_call: TRBJ1-2; clone_size: .; cdr3_length: 13; cdr3_aa: CASSLERFGGYTF; cdr3_nt: TGTGCCAGCAGCTTAGAGCGGTTTGGTGGCTACACCTTC
d_call: .; v_call: TRBV28; j_call: TRBJ1-2; clone_size: once; cdr3_length: 15; cdr3_aa: CASSQTRGPNYGYTF; cdr3_nt: TGTGCCAGCAGCCAGACCAGGGGTCCTAACTATGGCTACACCTTC